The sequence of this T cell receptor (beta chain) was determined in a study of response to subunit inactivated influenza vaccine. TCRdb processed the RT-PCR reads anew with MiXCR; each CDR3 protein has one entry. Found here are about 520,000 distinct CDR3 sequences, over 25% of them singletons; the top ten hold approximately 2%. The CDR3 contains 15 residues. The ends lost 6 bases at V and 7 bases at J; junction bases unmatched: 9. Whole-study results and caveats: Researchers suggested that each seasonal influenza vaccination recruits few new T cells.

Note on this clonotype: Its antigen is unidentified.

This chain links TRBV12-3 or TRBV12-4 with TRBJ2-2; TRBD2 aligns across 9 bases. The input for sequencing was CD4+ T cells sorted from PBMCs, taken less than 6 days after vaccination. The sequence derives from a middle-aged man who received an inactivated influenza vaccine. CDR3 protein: CASRFSGSRGGELFF. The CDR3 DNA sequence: TGTGCCAGCAGATTTAGCGGGAGTCGCGGCGGGGAGCTGTTTTTT.